These 10 T cell receptor beta chains came from one sample sequenced in a study of shared clonotypes between healthy human individuals (dated by TCRdb to 2020 to 2021). The library relied on the immunoSEQ multiplex PCR assay. The table comes from immuneACCESS by way of TCRdb, which keeps in-frame sequences with V and J called. Part of the clones is missing from these tables; in studies checked, under half for an unresolved V gene and the rest for unknown reasons. Within this sample are about 1.1 million clones, with approximately 75% of them counted one time only. 0.89% of the sample goes to the ten largest clones. The sample consisted of memory CD4+ T cells from PBMCs. In the paper's terms, the cell subset or site label means: CD45RA-negative fraction. These receptor sequences come from a man younger than 35 in good health. Some clones in this sample may be carry-over from other donors' samples.

The rearrangement links TRBV11-3 to TRBJ1-4; no clear D. V lost 0 bases and J lost 12, with 8 bases in between. Germline CDR1 and CDR2: SGHNT and YENEEA. This CDR3 comprises 12 residues. The CDR3: CASSLDGGELFF. For the CDR3, the DNA is TGTGCCAGCAGCTTAGATGGCGGGGAACTGTTTTTT.

V and J are TRBV27 and TRBJ2-1; a weak D match, TRBD1 (6 bases). This CDR3 is 12 amino acids long. Trimming took 5 bases from V and 11 from J, leaving 13 bases between them. Per germline, CDR1 MNHEY and CDR2 SMNVEV (reference sequence). The CDR3 nucleotides read TGTGCCAGCAGTCGCTTACAGGGTCAGCAGTTCTTC. Its translation is CASSRLQGQQFF.

Remarks on this clone: The limits of the CDR3 on the DNA are not certain, so only TCRdb's listed CDR3 is given. The chain couples TRBV28 to TRBJ2-7; the table names TRBD1, a call not compared with the DNA. The germline V gene has CDR1 MDHEN and CDR2 SYDVKM. The CDR3 sequence runs 15 residues, both termini included. This CDR3 reads CASSSSGQGADEQYF.

This rearrangement joins TRBV18 to TRBJ1-4; TRBD1 matches 10 bases. Germline V CDR1 and CDR2: KGHSH, LQKENI. This CDR3 has 15 amino acids. The ends lost 4 bases at V and 3 bases at J; junction bases unmatched: 2. The CDR3 loop is CASSRQGAPNEKLFF. CDR3 nucleotide sequence: TGTGCCAGCTCACGACAGGGGGCACCTAATGAAAAACTGTTTTTT.

V is TRBV5-4 and J is TRBJ2-7, with 8 positions matching TRBD2. CDR1 is SGHNT and CDR2 is YYREEE in the germline V gene (reference sequence). This CDR3 is 13 amino acids long. With 0 bases clipped from V and 6 bases from J, the junction kept 2 bases outside the gene matches. The CDR3: CASSLGLAPEQYF. The CDR3 nucleotides read TGTGCCAGCAGCTTGGGACTAGCGCCCGAGCAGTACTTC.

The V call is TRBV7-2, the J call TRBJ2-1; D is ambiguous. V gave up 2 bases and J gave up 9 bases, with 17 bases separating them. The CDR3 runs 15 residues. CDR1 is SGHTA, CDR2 FQGNSA, per germline. The chain's CDR3 is CASSLSGLGYGEQFF. DNA for the CDR3: TGTGCCAGCAGCTTAAGTGGCTTAGGGTATGGTGAGCAGTTCTTC.

The V and J genes are TRBV29-1 and TRBJ1-3; no firm D call. The CDR3 has 13 amino acids. Trimming took 4 bases from V and 0 from J, leaving 7 bases between them. The germline CDR1 and CDR2 sequences are SQVTM and ANQGSEA. The CDR3 loop reads CSVGAHSGNTIYF. The CDR3 DNA reads TGCAGCGTTGGTGCTCACTCTGGAAACACCATATATTTT.

The chain links TRBV27 to TRBJ2-3; 12 bases map to TRBD2. Germline assignment: CDR1 MNHEY and CDR2 SMNVEV (reference sequence). The CDR3 extends over 15 amino acids. The trim removed 4 bases at V and 4 bases at J, leaving 3 bases unmatched. CDR3 region: CASSSTSGRPDTQYF. CDR3 DNA sequence: TGTGCCAGCAGTTCTACTAGCGGGAGGCCAGATACGCAGTATTTT.

This clone has only a few counts. The chain recombines TRBV9 with TRBJ2-3; possibly TRBD1 for D (5 bases). V was shortened by 3 bases and J by 2 bases, with 13 bases between the two germline ends. The CDR3 is 15 amino acids. Germline values: CDR1 SGDLS, CDR2 YYNGEE. In DNA form, the CDR3 reads TGTGCCAGCAGCGCTCTATCAGGGAACACAGATACGCAGTATTTT. It specifies CASSALSGNTDTQYF. The whole variable domain, filled in from reference TRBV9 and TRBJ2-3, reads DSGVTQTPKHLITATGQRVTLRCSPRSGDLSVYWYQQSLDQGLQFLIQYYNGEERAKGNILERFSAQQFPDLHSELNLSSLELGDSALYFCASSALSGNTDTQYFGPGTRLTVL.

The V and J genes are TRBV29-1 and TRBJ1-4; the D gene is possibly TRBD1 (5 bases). Germline V gene lookup returns CDR1 SQVTM and CDR2 ANQGSEA. The CDR3 has 13 residues. Trimming removed 7 bases at V and 7 bases at J, with 16 bases between. The CDR3 sequence: CSAGTISGEKLFF. The DNA of the CDR3 is TGCAGCGCGGGGACCATTTCGGGTGAAAAACTGTTTTTT. Drawing the rest from reference TRBV29-1 and TRBJ1-4, the complete variable domain is SAVISQKPSRDICQRGTSLTIQCQVDSQVTMMFWYRQQPGQSLTLIATANQGSEATYESGFVIDKFPISRPNLTFSTLTVSNMSPEDSSIYLCSAGTISGEKLFFGSGTQLSVL.